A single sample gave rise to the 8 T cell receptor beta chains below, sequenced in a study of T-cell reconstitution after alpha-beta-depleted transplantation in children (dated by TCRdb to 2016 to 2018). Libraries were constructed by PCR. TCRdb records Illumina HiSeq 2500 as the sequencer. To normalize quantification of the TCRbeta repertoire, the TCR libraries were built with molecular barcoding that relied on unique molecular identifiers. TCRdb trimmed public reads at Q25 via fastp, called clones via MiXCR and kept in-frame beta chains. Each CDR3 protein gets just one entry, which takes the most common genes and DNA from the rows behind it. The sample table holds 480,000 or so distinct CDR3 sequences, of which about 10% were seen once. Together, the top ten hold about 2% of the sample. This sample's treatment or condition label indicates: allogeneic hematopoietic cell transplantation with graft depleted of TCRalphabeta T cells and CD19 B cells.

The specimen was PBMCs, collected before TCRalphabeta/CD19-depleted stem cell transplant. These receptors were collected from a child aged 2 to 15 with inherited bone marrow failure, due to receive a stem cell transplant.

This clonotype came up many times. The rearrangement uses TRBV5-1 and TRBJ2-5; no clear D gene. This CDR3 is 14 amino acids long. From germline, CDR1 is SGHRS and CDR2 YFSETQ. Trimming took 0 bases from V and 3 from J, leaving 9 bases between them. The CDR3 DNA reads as TGCGCCAGCAGCTTGGCCGCCCAGGAAGAGACCCAGTACTTC. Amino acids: CASSLAAQEETQYF.

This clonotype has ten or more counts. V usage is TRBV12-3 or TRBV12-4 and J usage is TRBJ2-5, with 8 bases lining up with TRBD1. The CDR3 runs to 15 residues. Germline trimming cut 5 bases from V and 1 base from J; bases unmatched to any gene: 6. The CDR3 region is CASSPSGGRQETQYF. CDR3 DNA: TGTGCCAGCAGTCCATCAGGGGGCCGCCAAGAGACCCAGTACTTC.

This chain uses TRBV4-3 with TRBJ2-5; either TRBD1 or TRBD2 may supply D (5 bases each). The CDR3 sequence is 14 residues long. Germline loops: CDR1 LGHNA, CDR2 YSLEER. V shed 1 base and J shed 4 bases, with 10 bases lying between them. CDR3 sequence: CASSQVRGAETQYF. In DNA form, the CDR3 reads TGCGCCAGCAGCCAAGTTCGAGGGGCAGAGACCCAGTACTTC.

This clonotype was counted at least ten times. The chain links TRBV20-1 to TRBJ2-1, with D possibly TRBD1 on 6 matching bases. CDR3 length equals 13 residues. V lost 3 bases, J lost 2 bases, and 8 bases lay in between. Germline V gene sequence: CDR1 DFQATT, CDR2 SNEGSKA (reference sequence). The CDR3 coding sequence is TGCAGTGCTAGGGCAGGGGCCTACAATGAGCAGTTCTTC. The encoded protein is CSARAGAYNEQFF.

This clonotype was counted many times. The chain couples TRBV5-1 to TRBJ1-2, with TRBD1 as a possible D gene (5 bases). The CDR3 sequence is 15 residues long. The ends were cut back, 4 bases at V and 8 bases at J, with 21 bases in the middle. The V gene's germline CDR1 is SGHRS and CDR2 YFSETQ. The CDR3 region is CASSPELGPEGGYTF. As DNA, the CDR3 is TGCGCCAGCAGCCCAGAGCTGGGACCCGAGGGGGGCTACACCTTC.

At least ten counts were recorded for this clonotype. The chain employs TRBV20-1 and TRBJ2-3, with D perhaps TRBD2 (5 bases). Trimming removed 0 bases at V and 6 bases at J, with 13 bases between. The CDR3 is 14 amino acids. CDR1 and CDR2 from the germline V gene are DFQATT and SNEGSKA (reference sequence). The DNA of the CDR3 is TGCAGTGCTAGAGATCCGGGAATATCTGATACGCAGTATTTT. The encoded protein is CSARDPGISDTQYF.

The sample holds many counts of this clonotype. Here the CDR3 DNA reads TGTGCCAGCAGACAGGGGTTAGGCCCGGGAGAGACCCAGTACTTC. It codes for CASRQGLGPGETQYF. This chain links TRBV7-9 with TRBJ2-5; 7 positions agree with TRBD1. This CDR3 is built from 15 residues. Germline-derived CDR1 and CDR2 are SEHNR and FQNEAQ (reference sequence). V was clipped by 6 bases and J by 4 bases; unmatched bases: 11.

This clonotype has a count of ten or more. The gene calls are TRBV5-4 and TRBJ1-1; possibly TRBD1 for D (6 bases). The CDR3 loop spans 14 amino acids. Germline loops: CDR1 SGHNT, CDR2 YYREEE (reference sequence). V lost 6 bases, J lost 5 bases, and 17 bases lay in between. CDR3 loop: CASIPPGAGTEAFF. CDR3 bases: TGTGCCAGCATCCCCCCGGGGGCTGGTACTGAAGCTTTCTTT.